This T cell receptor beta chain was captured by sequencing in a study of blood T cell repertoires in COVID-19. Study context: The cDNA or gDNA used as material had been derived from T cells, B-cell-depleted T cells, or PBMCs.

Those who participated ranged in age from roughly 18 to 90 years and resided in about two dozen US areas. Cohorts were based on clinical histories the participants reported. Before being deemed recovered, Cohort 3 donors had two negative PCRs, clearance, or symptom resolution. The repertoire was sequenced with immunoSEQ multiplex PCR; TCRdb's copy has only in-frame clones and lacks some. The data hold under 150,000 clones, with almost 80% observed a single time. The V gene end was trimmed by 4 bases and the J gene end by 4 bases; junction bases not matched to a gene: 5. Germline CDR1 SGHRS, CDR2 YFSETQ. This CDR3 comprises 15 residues.

The chain couples TRBV5-1 to TRBJ1-3; 10 bases fit TRBD1. The sequencing input was PBMCs or T cells enriched from blood (not recorded which). The TCR originated in a woman aged 45-65 years who had recovered from COVID-19. The CDR3 DNA is TGCGCCAGCAGCAAGGGGACAGGGGCGGGAAACACCATATATTTT. Translated: CASSKGTGAGNTIYF.